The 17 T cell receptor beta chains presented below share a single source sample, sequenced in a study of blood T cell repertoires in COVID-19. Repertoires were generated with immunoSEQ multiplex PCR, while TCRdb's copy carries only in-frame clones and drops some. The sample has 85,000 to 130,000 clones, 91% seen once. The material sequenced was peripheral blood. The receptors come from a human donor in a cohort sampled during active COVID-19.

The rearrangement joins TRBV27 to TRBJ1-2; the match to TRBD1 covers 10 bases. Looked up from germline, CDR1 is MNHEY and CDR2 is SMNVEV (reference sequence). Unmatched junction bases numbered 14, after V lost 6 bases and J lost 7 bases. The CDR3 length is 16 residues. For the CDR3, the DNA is TGTGCCAGCAGGAAGAGGGACAGGGGCCTAGTGAGTGGCTACACCTTC. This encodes CASRKRDRGLVSGYTF.

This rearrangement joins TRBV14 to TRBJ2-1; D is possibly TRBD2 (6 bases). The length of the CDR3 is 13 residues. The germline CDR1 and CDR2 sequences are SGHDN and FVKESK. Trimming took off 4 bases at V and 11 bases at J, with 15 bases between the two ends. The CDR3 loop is CASSPPPLAQQFF. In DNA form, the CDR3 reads TGTGCCAGCAGCCCTCCACCTCTAGCGCAGCAGTTCTTC. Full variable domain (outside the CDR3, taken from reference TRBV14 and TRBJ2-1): EAGVTQFPSHSVIEKGQTVTLRCDPISGHDNLYWYRRVMGKEIKFLLHFVKESKQDESGMPNNRFLAERTGGTYSTLKVQPAELEDSGVYFCASSPPPLAQQFFGPGTRLTVL.

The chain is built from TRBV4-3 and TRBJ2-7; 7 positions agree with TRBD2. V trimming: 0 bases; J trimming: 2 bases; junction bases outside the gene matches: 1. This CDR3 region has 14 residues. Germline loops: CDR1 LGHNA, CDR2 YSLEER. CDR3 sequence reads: CASSQEGGTYEQYF. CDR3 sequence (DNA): TGCGCCAGCAGCCAAGAGGGGGGGACCTACGAGCAGTACTTC.

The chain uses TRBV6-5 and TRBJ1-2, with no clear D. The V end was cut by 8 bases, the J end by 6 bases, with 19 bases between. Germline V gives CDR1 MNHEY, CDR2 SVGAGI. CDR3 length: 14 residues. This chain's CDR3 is CASLAGSLIDGYTF. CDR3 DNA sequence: TGTGCCAGCTTGGCAGGATCACTTATAGATGGCTACACCTTC.

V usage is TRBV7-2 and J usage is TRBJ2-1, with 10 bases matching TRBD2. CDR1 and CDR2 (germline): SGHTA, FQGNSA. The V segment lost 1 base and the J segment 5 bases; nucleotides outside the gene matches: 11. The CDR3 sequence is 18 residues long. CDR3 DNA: TGTGCCAGCAGCTTAGTAATAAGGACTAGCGGCCGTAACAATGAGCAGTTCTTC. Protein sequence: CASSLVIRTSGRNNEQFF. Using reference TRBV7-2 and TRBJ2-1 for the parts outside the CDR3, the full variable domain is GAGVSQSPSNKVTEKGKDVELRCDPISGHTALYWYRQSLGQGLEFLIYFQGNSAPDKSGLPSDRFSAERTGGSVSTLTIQRTQQEDSAVYLCASSLVIRTSGRNNEQFFGPGTRLTVL.

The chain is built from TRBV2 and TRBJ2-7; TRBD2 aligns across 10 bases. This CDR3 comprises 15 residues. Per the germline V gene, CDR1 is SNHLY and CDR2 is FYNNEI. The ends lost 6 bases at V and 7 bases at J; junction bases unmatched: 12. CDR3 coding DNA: TGTGCCAGCAGAGGCAGGCTAGCGGGAGTACGGGAGCAGTACTTC. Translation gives CASRGRLAGVREQYF.

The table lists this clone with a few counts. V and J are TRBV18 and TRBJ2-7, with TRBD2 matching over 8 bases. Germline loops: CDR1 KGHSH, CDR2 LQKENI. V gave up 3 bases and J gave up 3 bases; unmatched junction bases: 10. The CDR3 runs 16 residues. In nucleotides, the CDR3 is TGTGCCAGCTCACCGGGGCTAGCGGGCGCCGTCTACGAGCAGTACTTC. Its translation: CASSPGLAGAVYEQYF.

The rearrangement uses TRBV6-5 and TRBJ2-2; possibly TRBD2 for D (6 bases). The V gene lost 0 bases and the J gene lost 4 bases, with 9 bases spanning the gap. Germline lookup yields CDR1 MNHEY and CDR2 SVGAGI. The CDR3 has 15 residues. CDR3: CASSYSRGSTGELFF. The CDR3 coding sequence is TGTGCCAGCAGTTACTCACGGGGGTCCACCGGGGAGCTGTTTTTT.

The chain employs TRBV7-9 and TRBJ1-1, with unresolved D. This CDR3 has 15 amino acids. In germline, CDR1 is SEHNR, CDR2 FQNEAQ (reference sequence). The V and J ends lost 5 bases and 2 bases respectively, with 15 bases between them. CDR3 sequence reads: CASSPGEGLNTEAFF. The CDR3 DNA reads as TGTGCCAGCAGCCCCGGGGAGGGCCTCAACACTGAAGCTTTCTTT.

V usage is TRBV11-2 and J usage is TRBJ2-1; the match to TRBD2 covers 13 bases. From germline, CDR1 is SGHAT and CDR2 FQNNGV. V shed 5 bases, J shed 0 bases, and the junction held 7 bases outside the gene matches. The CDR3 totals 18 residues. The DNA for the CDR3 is TGTGCCAGCAGCCCCGGACTAGCGGGAGCGAGCTCCTACAATGAGCAGTTCTTC. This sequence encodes CASSPGLAGASSYNEQFF.

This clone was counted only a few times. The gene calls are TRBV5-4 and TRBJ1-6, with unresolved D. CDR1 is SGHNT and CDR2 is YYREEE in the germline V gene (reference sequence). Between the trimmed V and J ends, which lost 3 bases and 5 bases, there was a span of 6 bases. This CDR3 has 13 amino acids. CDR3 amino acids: CASSYQDNSPLHF. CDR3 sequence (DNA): TGTGCCAGCAGCTATCAGGATAATTCACCCCTCCACTTT.

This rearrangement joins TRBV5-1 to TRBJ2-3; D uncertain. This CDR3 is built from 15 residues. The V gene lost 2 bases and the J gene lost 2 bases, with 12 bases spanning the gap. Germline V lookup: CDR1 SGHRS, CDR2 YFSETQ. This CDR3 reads CASSLIGGHTDTQYF. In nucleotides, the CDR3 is TGCGCCAGCAGCTTAATCGGTGGGCACACAGATACGCAGTATTTT.

Here the CDR3 reads CASSDRGHQPQHF. CDR3 nucleotides: TGCGCCAGCAGTGACAGGGGGCATCAGCCCCAGCATTTT. The chain recombines TRBV10-2 with TRBJ1-5; 8 nucleotides match TRBD1. Germline lookup yields CDR1 WSHSY and CDR2 SAAADI. The CDR3 contains 13 residues. Trimming took 3 bases from V and 5 from J; bases not matched to a gene: 0.

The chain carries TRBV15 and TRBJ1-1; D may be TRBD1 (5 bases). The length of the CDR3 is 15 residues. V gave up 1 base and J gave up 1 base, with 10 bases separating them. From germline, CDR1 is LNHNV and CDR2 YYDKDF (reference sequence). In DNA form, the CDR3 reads TGTGCCACCAGCAGAGCAGGGTCGACGAACACTGAAGCTTTCTTT. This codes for CATSRAGSTNTEAFF.

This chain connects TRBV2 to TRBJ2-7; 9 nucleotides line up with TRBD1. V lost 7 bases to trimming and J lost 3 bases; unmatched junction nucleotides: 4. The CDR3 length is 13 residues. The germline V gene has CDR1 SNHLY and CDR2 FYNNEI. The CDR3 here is CASTGQGLYEQYF. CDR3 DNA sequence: TGTGCCAGCACGGGACAGGGACTCTACGAGCAGTACTTC.

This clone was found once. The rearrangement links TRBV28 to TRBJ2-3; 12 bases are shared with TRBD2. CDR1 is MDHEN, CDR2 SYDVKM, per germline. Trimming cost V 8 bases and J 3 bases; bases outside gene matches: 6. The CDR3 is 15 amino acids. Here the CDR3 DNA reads TGTGCCAGCGGGAGACTAGCGGGAGCTACAGATACGCAGTATTTT. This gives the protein CASGRLAGATDTQYF.

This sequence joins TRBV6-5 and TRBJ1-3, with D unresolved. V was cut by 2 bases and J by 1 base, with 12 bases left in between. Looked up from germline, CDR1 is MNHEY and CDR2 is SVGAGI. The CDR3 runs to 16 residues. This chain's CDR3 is CASSYRQAVSGNTIYF. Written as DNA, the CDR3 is TGTGCCAGCAGTTACAGGCAGGCCGTTTCTGGAAACACCATATATTTT.